These 28 T cell receptor beta chains came from one sample sequenced in a study of cytomegalovirus exposure and HLA in healthy donors. The PCR had 60 Vbeta and 13 Jbeta primers. Assay: immunoSEQ multiplex PCR; the TCRdb copy retains only in-frame clones and omits some. The table shows approximately 190,000 clones, with 73% occurring only once. The sample consisted of PBMCs. The origin of the receptors is a woman aged 25 to 39 in good health and CMV-seronegative.

The V and J genes are TRBV4-1 and TRBJ2-2; 9 bases map to TRBD2. Germline lookup yields CDR1 MGHRA and CDR2 YSYEKL. The CDR3 spans 19 residues. Trimming removed 1 base from V and 2 bases from J; junction bases left unmatched: 11. The CDR3 sequence: CASSQVNGLAGFNTGELFF. DNA of the CDR3: TGCGCCAGCAGCCAAGTAAACGGGCTAGCGGGATTCAACACCGGGGAGCTGTTTTTT.

The chain combines TRBV19 with TRBJ1-2, with 9 bases that match TRBD1. The germline V gene has CDR1 LNHDA and CDR2 SQIVND (reference sequence). The V segment lost 4 bases and the J segment 8 bases; nucleotides outside the gene matches: 14. The CDR3 is 16 residues long. This chain's CDR3 is CASSNGQGLRVGGYTF. For the CDR3, the DNA is TGTGCCAGTAGTAACGGACAGGGGCTACGGGTGGGCGGCTACACCTTC.

The genes are TRBV6-1 and TRBJ2-7; possible D gene TRBD2, 6 bases. CDR3 length: 17 residues. In germline, CDR1 is MNHNS, CDR2 SASEGT. Deletions cut 4 bases from V and 4 bases from J, with 23 bases between. CDR3 nucleotides: TGTGCCAGCAGTGCAACTCCTAGCGTCCCACGGGGATACGAGCAGTACTTC. Encoded protein: CASSATPSVPRGYEQYF.

The V and J genes are TRBV5-6 and TRBJ2-7, with D possibly TRBD2 on 7 matching bases. The germline V gene encodes CDR1 SGHDT and CDR2 YYEEEE. The length of the CDR3 is 14 residues. V was pared by 2 bases and J by 0 bases, with 9 bases between. Here the CDR3 DNA reads TGTGCCAGCAGCTTAGGGGGGGCCTCCTACGAGCAGTACTTC. This encodes CASSLGGASYEQYF. Using reference TRBV5-6 and TRBJ2-7 for the parts outside the CDR3, the full variable domain is DAGVTQSPTHLIKTRGQQVTLRCSPKSGHDTVSWYQQALGQGPQFIFQYYEEEERQRGNFPDRFSGHQFPNYSSELNVNALLLGDSALYLCASSLGGASYEQYFGPGTRLTVT.

The chain carries TRBV7-8 and TRBJ2-3, with D perhaps TRBD1 (6 bases). Germline V lookup: CDR1 SGHVS, CDR2 FQNEAQ. V lost 5 bases and J 0 bases, leaving 12 bases between the germline ends. CDR3 length: 15 residues. In DNA form, the CDR3 reads TGTGCCAGCAGCACGACAGGAATAAGCACAGATACGCAGTATTTT. Its translation: CASSTTGISTDTQYF.

This clone was picked up a small number of times. This chain uses TRBV27 with TRBJ1-4; no definite D call. Trimming took off 4 bases at V and 7 bases at J, with 10 bases between the two ends. From germline, CDR1 is MNHEY and CDR2 SMNVEV (reference sequence). There are 13 residues in the CDR3. This CDR3 reads CASSSSSSEKLFF. The CDR3 coding sequence is TGTGCCAGCAGTTCCTCTTCGAGTGAAAAACTGTTTTTT.

The chain is built from TRBV30 and TRBJ1-1; 9 bases align to TRBD1. In germline, CDR1 is GTSNPN, CDR2 SVGIG (reference sequence). Germline trimming cut 2 bases from V and 5 bases from J; bases unmatched to any gene: 3. The CDR3 spans 13 residues. The CDR3 reads CAWSLQGATEAFF. The CDR3 DNA is TGTGCCTGGAGTTTACAGGGGGCGACTGAAGCTTTCTTT. The full variable domain, in which reference TRBV30 and TRBJ1-1 provide the parts outside the CDR3, is SQTIHQWPATLVQPVGSPLSLECTVEGTSNPNLYWYRQAAGRGLQLLFYSVGIGQISSEVPQNLSASRPQDRQFILSSKKLLLSDSGFYLCAWSLQGATEAFFGQGTRLTVV.

A remark on this clone: The sample contains more than one DNA sequence encoding this CDR3. The rearrangement uses TRBV5-4 and TRBJ2-1; 11 positions agree with TRBD2. Germline lookup yields CDR1 SGHNT and CDR2 YYREEE (reference sequence). The CDR3 covers 17 residues. Losses at the gene ends were 6 bases for V and 3 bases for J; bases not matched to a gene: 11. The CDR3 region is CASTTTRTSGSYNEQFF. The CDR3 bases are TGTGCCAGCACCACTACCAGAACTAGCGGGAGCTACAATGAGCAGTTCTTC.

The chain has TRBV7-3 and TRBJ1-2; D is possibly TRBD1 (5 bases). Germline lookup yields CDR1 SGHTA and CDR2 FQGTGA. This CDR3 contains 14 residues. V lost 0 bases, J lost 7 bases, and 12 bases lay in between. CDR3 DNA: TGTGCCAGCAGCTTAACGGCCAGGGTTTCTGGCTACACCTTC. Residues: CASSLTARVSGYTF.

The chain has TRBV29-1 and TRBJ1-3; no clear D gene. V was clipped by 5 bases and J by 1 base, with 9 bases between them. There are 13 residues in the CDR3. Germline values: CDR1 SQVTM, CDR2 ANQGSEA. The CDR3 DNA sequence: TGCAGCGTTCGAGCGGGATCTGGAAACACCATATATTTT. Translation: CSVRAGSGNTIYF.

The chain recombines TRBV19 with TRBJ1-3; unclear D gene. Germline-derived CDR1 and CDR2 are LNHDA and SQIVND (reference sequence). V shed 3 bases and J shed 1 base, with 10 bases lying between them. There are 15 residues in the CDR3. The DNA for the CDR3 is TGTGCCAGTAGTATTGAGAGATTTTCTGGAAACACCATATATTTT. Translating it yields CASSIERFSGNTIYF.

This clone turned up a few times. The sample has other DNA sequences that encode this CDR3 too. The CDR3 reads CASSQDIQGLAEAFF. Here the CDR3 DNA reads TGCGCCAGCAGCCAAGATATTCAGGGCCTCGCTGAAGCTTTCTTT. The chain recombines TRBV4-1 with TRBJ1-1, with a weak D call TRBD1 (5 bases). V lost 0 bases, J lost 6 bases, and 14 bases lay in between. The CDR3 totals 15 residues. The germline gives CDR1 MGHRA, CDR2 YSYEKL.

The chain is built from TRBV7-9 and TRBJ2-7; 8 bases are shared with TRBD2. Losses at the gene ends were 4 bases for V and 3 bases for J; bases not matched to a gene: 8. Germline lookup yields CDR1 SEHNR and CDR2 FQNEAQ (reference sequence). The CDR3 sequence is 15 residues long. CDR3 DNA sequence: TGTGCCAGCAGCTCCCGGGGGGGACGGAACTACGAGCAGTACTTC. Translation gives CASSSRGGRNYEQYF.

The CDR3 region has the DNA TGTGCCAGCAGTTATTCGTGGGGGGGGTCCTACGAGCAGTACTTC. Protein product: CASSYSWGGSYEQYF. The V call is TRBV6-5, the J call TRBJ2-7, with 7 positions matching TRBD2. This CDR3 is built from 15 residues. Per the germline V gene, CDR1 is MNHEY and CDR2 is SVGAGI. V was pared by 3 bases and J by 1 base, with 6 bases of the junction left unmatched.

The genes are TRBV5-1 and TRBJ2-7; 12 bases fit TRBD2. V dropped 6 bases and J dropped 1; count of bases not matched to a gene: 14. The germline gives CDR1 SGHRS, CDR2 YFSETQ. This CDR3 has 18 residues. The DNA for the CDR3 is TGCGCCAGCAACCCTGGGGGGGCAGGACTAGCGGGGTCCTACGAGCAGTACTTC. This encodes CASNPGGAGLAGSYEQYF.

This clone was seen only once. The rearrangement links TRBV20-1 to TRBJ1-2; D might be TRBD1 (6 bases). Germline-derived CDR1 and CDR2 are DFQATT and SNEGSKA (reference sequence). The CDR3 loop spans 11 amino acids. Trimming cost V 5 bases and J 4 bases, with 8 bases left between them. CDR3 DNA: TGCAGTGCTGGGGGGGCCTATGGCTACACCTTC. Translation gives CSAGGAYGYTF.

The chain is built from TRBV30 and TRBJ2-7; D might be TRBD2 (6 bases). This CDR3 has 14 residues. Per the germline V gene, CDR1 is GTSNPN and CDR2 is SVGIG (reference sequence). With 4 bases removed from V and 1 base from J, the gap between germline ends came to 14 bases. The DNA of the CDR3 is TGTGCCTGGACCTCCCCGGGGGTTTCCTACGAGCAGTACTTC. Its translation is CAWTSPGVSYEQYF. The variable domain in full, completed from reference TRBV30 and TRBJ2-7, reads SQTIHQWPATLVQPVGSPLSLECTVEGTSNPNLYWYRQAAGRGLQLLFYSVGIGQISSEVPQNLSASRPQDRQFILSSKKLLLSDSGFYLCAWTSPGVSYEQYFGPGTRLTVT.

This rearrangement joins TRBV27 to TRBJ2-6, with 8 bases fitting TRBD1. The J segment lost 3 bases and the V segment lost 4 bases, leaving 5 bases of the junction unmatched. CDR1 MNHEY and CDR2 SMNVEV come from the germline V gene (reference sequence). The CDR3 has 16 amino acids. The CDR3 loop reads CASSWTGSNGANVLTF. The CDR3 nucleotides read TGTGCCAGCAGTTGGACAGGGTCGAATGGGGCCAACGTCCTGACTTTC. The entire variable domain, with the rest obtained from reference TRBV27 and TRBJ2-6, is as follows: EAQVTQNPRYLITVTGKKLTVTCSQNMNHEYMSWYRQDPGLGLRQIYYSMNVEVTDKGDVPEGYKVSRKEKRNFPLILESPSPNQTSLYFCASSWTGSNGANVLTFGAGSRLTVL.

V gene TRBV5-6 combines with J gene TRBJ2-5; D gene unclear. Trimming pared 1 base from V and 7 bases from J, leaving 11 bases between. CDR1 SGHDT and CDR2 YYEEEE come from the germline V gene. The length of the CDR3 is 13 residues. The CDR3 DNA reads as TGTGCCAGCAGCTTGAGCACCCGCGGGACCCAGTACTTC. Amino acid sequence: CASSLSTRGTQYF.

The V and J genes are TRBV6-1 and TRBJ1-1, with D perhaps matching TRBD1 (5 bases). Germline V CDR1 and CDR2: MNHNS, SASEGT. The CDR3 consists of 13 residues. V was cut by 5 bases and J by 0 bases, with 7 bases left in between. Here the CDR3 reads CASSLQVNTEAFF. The CDR3 DNA follows: TGTGCCAGCAGTTTACAGGTGAACACTGAAGCTTTCTTT.

This sequence joins TRBV27 and TRBJ2-1; no firm D call. Germline V gene lookup returns CDR1 MNHEY and CDR2 SMNVEV (reference sequence). V was pared by 3 bases and J by 7 bases, with 13 bases between. CDR3 length: 14 amino acids. CDR3 DNA: TGTGCCAGCAGTTTCGCGGTGAGCGTTAATGAGCAGTTCTTC. Translated, it gives CASSFAVSVNEQFF.

CDR3 sequence reads: CAWSVMDRGSGELFF. The CDR3 coding sequence is TGTGCCTGGAGTGTAATGGACAGGGGTTCCGGGGAGCTGTTTTTT. The gene calls are TRBV30 and TRBJ2-2; TRBD1 matches 9 bases. The CDR3 runs 15 residues. V gave up 0 bases and J gave up 6 bases; unmatched junction bases: 5. Per germline, CDR1 GTSNPN and CDR2 SVGIG (reference sequence).

This clone came up a few times. This chain joins TRBV30 and TRBJ2-7; tentative D call: TRBD2 (6 bases). There are 11 residues in the CDR3. CDR1 GTSNPN and CDR2 SVGIG come from the germline V gene (reference sequence). The CDR3 region is CAIGGPYEQYF. The CDR3 region has the DNA TGTGCTATTGGAGGGCCCTACGAGCAGTACTTC. Full variable domain (outside the CDR3, taken from reference TRBV30 and TRBJ2-7): SQTIHQWPATLVQPVGSPLSLECTVEGTSNPNLYWYRQAAGRGLQLLFYSVGIGQISSEVPQNLSASRPQDRQFILSSKKLLLSDSGFYLCAIGGPYEQYFGPGTRLTVT.

This clone turned up a few times. This sequence joins TRBV4-1 and TRBJ1-1; 7 bases map to TRBD1. The V gene end was trimmed by 0 bases and the J gene end by 6 bases; junction bases not matched to a gene: 4. This CDR3 is 14 amino acids long. Germline loops: CDR1 MGHRA, CDR2 YSYEKL. CDR3: CASSQDRQGAEAFF. Here the CDR3 DNA reads TGCGCCAGCAGCCAAGATCGGCAGGGGGCTGAAGCTTTCTTT.

The V gene is TRBV7-3, the J gene TRBJ2-1; TRBD2 matches at 8 bases. The germline V gene has CDR1 SGHTA and CDR2 FQGTGA. V lost 3 bases to trimming and J lost 4 bases; unmatched junction nucleotides: 5. The CDR3 has 15 residues. In nucleotides, the CDR3 is TGTGCCAGCAGCTTTGTGGCGGGGGGTTACAATGAGCAGTTCTTC. Protein product: CASSFVAGGYNEQFF.

This clone was seen a few times. This chain links TRBV7-9 with TRBJ2-1, with 7 bases matching TRBD1. Germline assignment: CDR1 SEHNR and CDR2 FQNEAQ (reference sequence). The J segment lost 3 bases and the V segment lost 8 bases, leaving 10 bases of the junction unmatched. This CDR3 comprises 15 residues. The CDR3 region is CASGSQGPLYNEQFF. DNA of the CDR3: TGTGCCAGCGGGTCACAGGGGCCTCTCTACAATGAGCAGTTCTTC.

The rearrangement links TRBV4-1 to TRBJ1-4; possible D gene TRBD1, 5 bases. There are 16 residues in the CDR3. CDR1 MGHRA and CDR2 YSYEKL come from the germline V gene. The V end was cut by 3 bases, the J end by 3 bases, with 14 bases between. The CDR3 DNA reads TGCGCCAGCAGCCAGTCGGGGGGAAGGTCTAATGAAAAACTGTTTTTT. Translating it yields CASSQSGGRSNEKLFF.

This clone was recorded once. The V and J genes are TRBV6-5 and TRBJ1-2; D unclear. Trimming left V 3 bases short and J 3 bases short, with 11 bases between. The CDR3 consists of 14 residues. The germline CDR1 and CDR2 sequences are MNHEY and SVGAGI. The DNA of the CDR3 is TGTGCCAGCAGTTATACCGGAGGAGACTATGGCTACACCTTC. It encodes CASSYTGGDYGYTF.